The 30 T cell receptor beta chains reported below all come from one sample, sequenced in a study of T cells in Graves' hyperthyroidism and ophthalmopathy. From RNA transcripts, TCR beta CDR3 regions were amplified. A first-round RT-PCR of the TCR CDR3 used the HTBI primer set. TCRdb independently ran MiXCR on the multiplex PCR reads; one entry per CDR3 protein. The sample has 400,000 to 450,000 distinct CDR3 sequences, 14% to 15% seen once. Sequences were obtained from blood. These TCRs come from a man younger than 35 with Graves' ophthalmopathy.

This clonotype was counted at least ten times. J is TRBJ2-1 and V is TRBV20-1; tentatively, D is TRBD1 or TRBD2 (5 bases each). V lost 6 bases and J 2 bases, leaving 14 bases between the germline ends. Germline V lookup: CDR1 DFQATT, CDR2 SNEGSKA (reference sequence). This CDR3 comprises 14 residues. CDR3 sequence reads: CSARTGRTYNEQFF. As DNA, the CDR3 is TGCAGTGCCCGGACGGGGCGCACCTACAATGAGCAGTTCTTC.

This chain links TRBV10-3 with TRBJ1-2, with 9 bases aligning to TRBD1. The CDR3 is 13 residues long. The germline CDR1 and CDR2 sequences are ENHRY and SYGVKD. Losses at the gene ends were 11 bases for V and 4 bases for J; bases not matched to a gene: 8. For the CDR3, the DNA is TGTGCCTACCAGGACAGGGGATCCTATGGCTACACCTTC. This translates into CAYQDRGSYGYTF.

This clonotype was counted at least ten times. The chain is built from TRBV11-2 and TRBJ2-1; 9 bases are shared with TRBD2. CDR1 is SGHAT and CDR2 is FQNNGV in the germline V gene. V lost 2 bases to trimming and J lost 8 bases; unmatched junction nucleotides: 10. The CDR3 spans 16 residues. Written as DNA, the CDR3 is TGTGCCAGCAGCTTACAGGGCGGGGGGGTGTGGGATGAGCAGTTCTTC. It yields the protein CASSLQGGGVWDEQFF.

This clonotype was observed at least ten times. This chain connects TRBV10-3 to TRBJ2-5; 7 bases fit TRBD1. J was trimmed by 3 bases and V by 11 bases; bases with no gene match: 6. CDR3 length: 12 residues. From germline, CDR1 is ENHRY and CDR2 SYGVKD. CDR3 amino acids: CAAQDREETQYF. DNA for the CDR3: TGTGCCGCGCAAGACAGGGAAGAGACCCAGTACTTC.

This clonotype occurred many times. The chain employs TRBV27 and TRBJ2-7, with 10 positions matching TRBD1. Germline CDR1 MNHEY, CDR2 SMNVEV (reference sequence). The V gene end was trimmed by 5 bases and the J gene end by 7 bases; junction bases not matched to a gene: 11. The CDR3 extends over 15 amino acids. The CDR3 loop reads CASSGGTGVAIEQYF. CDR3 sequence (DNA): TGTGCCAGCAGTGGGGGGACAGGGGTCGCGATAGAGCAGTACTTC.

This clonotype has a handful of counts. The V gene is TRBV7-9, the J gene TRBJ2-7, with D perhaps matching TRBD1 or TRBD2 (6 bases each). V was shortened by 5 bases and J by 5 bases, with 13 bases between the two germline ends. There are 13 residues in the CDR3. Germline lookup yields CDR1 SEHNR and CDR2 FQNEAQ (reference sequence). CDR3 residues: CASSPSGANEQYF. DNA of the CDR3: TGTGCCAGCAGCCCCTCGGGGGCGAACGAGCAGTACTTC.

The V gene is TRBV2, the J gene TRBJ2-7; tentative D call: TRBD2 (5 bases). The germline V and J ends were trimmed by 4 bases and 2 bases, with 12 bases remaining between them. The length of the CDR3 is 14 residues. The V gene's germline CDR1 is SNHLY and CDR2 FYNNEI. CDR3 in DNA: TGTGCCAGCAGTGCGGACGGGATTCCCTACGAGCAGTACTTC. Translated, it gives CASSADGIPYEQYF.

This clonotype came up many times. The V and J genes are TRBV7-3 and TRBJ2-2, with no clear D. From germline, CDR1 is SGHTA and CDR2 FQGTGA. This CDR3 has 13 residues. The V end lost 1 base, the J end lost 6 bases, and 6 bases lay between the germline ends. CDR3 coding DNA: TGTGCCAGCAGCTTAATCTCATCCGGGGAGCTGTTTTTT. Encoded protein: CASSLISSGELFF.

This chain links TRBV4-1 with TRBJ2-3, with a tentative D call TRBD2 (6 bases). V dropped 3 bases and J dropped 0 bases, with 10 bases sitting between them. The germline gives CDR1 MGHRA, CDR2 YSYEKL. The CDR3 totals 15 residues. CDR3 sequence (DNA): TGCGCCAGCAGCCACCTAGCGTGGAGCACAGATACGCAGTATTTT. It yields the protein CASSHLAWSTDTQYF.

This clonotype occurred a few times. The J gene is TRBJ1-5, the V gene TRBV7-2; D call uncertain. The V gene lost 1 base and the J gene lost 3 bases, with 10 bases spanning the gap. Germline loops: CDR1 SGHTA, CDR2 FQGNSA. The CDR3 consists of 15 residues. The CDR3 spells CASSLGAGFNQPQHF. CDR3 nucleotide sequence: TGTGCCAGCAGCTTAGGGGCGGGGTTCAATCAGCCCCAGCATTTT.

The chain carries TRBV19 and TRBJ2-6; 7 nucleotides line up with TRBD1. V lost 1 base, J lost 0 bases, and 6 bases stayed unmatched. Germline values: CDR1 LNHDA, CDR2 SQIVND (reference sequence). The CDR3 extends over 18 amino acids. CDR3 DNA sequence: TGTGCCAGTAGTATAGCTGGGACAGTCGTCTCTGGGGCCAACGTCCTGACTTTC. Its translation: CASSIAGTVVSGANVLTF.

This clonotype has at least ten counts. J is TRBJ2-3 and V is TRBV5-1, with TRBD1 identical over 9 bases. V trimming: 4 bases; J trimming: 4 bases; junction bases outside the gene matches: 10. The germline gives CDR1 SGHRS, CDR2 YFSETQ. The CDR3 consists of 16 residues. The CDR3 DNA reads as TGCGCCAGCAGCCTCTCGACAGGGGGAAGTCCAGATACGCAGTATTTT. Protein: CASSLSTGGSPDTQYF.

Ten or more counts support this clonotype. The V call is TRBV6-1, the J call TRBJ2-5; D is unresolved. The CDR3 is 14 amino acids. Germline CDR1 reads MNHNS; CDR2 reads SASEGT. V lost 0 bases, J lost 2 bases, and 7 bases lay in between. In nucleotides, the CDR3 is TGTGCCAGCAGTGAAGCGACACCTCAAGAGACCCAGTACTTC. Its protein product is CASSEATPQETQYF.

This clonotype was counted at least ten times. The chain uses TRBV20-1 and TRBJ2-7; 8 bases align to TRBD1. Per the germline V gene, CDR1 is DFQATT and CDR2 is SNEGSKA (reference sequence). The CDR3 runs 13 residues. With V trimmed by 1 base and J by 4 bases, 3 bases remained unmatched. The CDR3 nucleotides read TGCAGTGCTAGAGGACAGGGGAAGTACGAGCAGTACTTC. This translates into CSARGQGKYEQYF.

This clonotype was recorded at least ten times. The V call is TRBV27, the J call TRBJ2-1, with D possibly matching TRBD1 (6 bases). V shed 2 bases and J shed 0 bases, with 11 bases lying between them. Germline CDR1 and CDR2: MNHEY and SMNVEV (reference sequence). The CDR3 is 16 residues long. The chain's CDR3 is CASSLATGSSYNEQFF. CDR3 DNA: TGTGCCAGCAGTTTAGCTACAGGGAGCTCCTACAATGAGCAGTTCTTC.

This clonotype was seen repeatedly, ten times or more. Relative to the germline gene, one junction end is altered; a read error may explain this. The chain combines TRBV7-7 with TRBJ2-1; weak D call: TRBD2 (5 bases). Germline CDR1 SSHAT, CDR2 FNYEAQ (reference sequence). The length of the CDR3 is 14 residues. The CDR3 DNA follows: TGTGCTAGCAGCTTAGGTGGCGGGTGGAATGAGCAGTTCTTC. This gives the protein CASSLGGGWNEQFF.

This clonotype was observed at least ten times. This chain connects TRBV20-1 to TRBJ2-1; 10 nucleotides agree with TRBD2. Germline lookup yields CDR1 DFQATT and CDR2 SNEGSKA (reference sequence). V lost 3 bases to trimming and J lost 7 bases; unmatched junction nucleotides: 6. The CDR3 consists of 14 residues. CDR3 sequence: CSASSSGSRNEQFF. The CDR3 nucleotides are TGCAGTGCTAGCTCTAGCGGGAGTCGAAATGAGCAGTTCTTC.

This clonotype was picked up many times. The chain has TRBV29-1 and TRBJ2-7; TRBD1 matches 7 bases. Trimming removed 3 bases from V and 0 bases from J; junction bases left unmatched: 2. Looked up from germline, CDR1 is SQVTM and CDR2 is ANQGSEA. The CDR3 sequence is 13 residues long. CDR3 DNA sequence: TGCAGCGTTGACCGACAGGGCTCCTACGAGCAGTACTTC. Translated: CSVDRQGSYEQYF.

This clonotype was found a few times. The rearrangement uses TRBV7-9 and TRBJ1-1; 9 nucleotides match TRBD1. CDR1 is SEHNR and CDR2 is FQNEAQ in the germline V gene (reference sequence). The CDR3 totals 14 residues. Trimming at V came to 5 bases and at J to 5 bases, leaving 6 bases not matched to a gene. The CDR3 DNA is TGTGCCAGCAGCAAACAGGGGGCATCGACTGAAGCTTTCTTT. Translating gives CASSKQGASTEAFF.

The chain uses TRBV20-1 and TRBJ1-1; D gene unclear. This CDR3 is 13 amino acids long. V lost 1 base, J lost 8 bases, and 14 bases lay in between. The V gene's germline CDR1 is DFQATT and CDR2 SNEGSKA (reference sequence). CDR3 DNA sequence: TGCAGTGCTAGAGGTCCCCAGCATTCAGAAGCTTTCTTT. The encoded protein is CSARGPQHSEAFF.

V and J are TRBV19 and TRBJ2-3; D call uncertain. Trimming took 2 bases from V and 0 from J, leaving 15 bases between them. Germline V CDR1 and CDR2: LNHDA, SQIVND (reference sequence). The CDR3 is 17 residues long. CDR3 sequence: CASSITGPTSSTDTQYF. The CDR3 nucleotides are TGTGCCAGTAGTATAACCGGTCCAACATCAAGCACAGATACGCAGTATTTT.

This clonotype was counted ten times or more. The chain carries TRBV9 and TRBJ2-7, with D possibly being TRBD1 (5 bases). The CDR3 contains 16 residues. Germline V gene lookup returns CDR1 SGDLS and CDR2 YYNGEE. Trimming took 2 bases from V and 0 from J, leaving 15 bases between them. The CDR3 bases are TGTGCCAGCAGCGTGGGGCTCGGTATAAGCTCCTACGAGCAGTACTTC. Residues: CASSVGLGISSYEQYF.

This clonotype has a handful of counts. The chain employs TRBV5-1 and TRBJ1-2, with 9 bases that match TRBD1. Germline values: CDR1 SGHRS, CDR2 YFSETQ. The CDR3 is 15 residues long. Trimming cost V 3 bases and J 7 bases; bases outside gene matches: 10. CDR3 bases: TGCGCCAGCAGCTATGTACCGGGACAGGGTACTGGCTACACCTTC. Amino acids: CASSYVPGQGTGYTF.

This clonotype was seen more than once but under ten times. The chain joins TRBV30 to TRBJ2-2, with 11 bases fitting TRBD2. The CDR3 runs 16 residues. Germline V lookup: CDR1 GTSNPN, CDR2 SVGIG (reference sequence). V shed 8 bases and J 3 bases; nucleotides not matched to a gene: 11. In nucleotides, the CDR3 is TGTGCCCGTGGGTCTAGCGGGAGGACCGACACCGGGGAGCTGTTTTTT. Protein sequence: CARGSSGRTDTGELFF.

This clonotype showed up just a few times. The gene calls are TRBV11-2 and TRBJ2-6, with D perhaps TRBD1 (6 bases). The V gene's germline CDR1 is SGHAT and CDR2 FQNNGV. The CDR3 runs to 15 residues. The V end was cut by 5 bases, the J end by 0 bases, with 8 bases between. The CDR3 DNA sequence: TGTGCCAGCAGCGCCAGGGGCTCTGGGGCCAACGTCCTGACTTTC. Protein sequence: CASSARGSGANVLTF.

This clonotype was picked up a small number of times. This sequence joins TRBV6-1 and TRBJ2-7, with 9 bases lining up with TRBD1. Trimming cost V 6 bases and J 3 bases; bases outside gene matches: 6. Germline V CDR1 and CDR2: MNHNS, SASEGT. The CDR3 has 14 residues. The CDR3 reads CASRGGQGSYEQYF. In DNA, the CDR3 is TGTGCCAGCAGGGGGGGACAGGGTAGCTACGAGCAGTACTTC.

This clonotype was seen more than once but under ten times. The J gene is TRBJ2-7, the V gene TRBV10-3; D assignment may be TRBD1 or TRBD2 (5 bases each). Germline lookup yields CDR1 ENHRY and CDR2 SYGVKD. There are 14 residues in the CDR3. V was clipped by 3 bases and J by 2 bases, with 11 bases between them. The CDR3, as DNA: TGTGCCATCAGTGAATCGGGGCAGCCCTACGAGCAGTACTTC. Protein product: CAISESGQPYEQYF.

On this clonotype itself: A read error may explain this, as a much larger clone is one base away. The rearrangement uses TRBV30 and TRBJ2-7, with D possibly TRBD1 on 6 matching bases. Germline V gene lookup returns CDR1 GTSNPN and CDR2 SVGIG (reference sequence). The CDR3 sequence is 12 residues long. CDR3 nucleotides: TGTGGGCTACAGGGTGACTCCTACGAGCGGTACTTC. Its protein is CGLQGDSYERYF.

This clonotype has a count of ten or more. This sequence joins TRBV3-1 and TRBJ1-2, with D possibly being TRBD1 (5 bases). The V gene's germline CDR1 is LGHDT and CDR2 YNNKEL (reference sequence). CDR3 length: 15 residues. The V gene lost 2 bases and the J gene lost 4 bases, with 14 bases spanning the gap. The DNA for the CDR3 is TGTGCCAGCAGCCAATTCGCAGGGCAGGGCTATGGCTACACCTTC. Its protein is CASSQFAGQGYGYTF.

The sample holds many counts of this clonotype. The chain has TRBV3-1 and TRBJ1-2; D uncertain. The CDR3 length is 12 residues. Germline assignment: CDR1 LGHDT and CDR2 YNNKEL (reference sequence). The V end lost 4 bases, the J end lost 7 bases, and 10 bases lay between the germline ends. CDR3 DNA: TGTGCCAGCAGCCCCGACTTAGGTGGCTACACCTTC. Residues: CASSPDLGGYTF.